This T cell receptor (beta chain) was sequenced during a study of metastatic and nonmetastatic thyroid tumors (TCRdb year 2020). With respect to the entire study: The researchers compared repertoires between peripheral blood samples and tumor or nodule tissue samples from patients with malignant or benign thyroid disease. What the work shows at the level of the full study, not this receptor alone: TCR beta diversity was reported as significantly higher in malignant tumors than in benign nodules, in both blood and tumor samples.

Unmatched junction bases come to 8, with V trimmed by 1 base and J by 4 bases. There are 17 amino acids in the CDR3, from cysteine to phenylalanine inclusive. CDR3 DNA only is kept here, 51 bases in frame from base 1. Looking up the germline V gene yields CDR1 MGHRA and CDR2 YSYEKL. No patient had received any treatment before thyroid surgery. Using T-cell receptor beta sequencing, the study looked back at clinical samples from patients collected from the early 2010s to the late 2010s. Libraries were made using PCR. For sequencing, an Illumina HiSeq 4000 was employed. High-throughput sequencing was used to profile the TCR beta-chain CDR3 region of every patient. In the paper's pipeline: A classifier to discriminate distant-metastatic papillary thyroid cancer patients was built from CDR3 differences across clinicopathological groups. The Shannon index was used to measure repertoire diversity, and the Morisita-Horn index was used to measure how similar tumor and blood repertoires were. TCRdb cleaned the public reads at Q25 with fastp, built clones with MiXCR and kept in-frame beta chains. TCRdb's processing, not the authors', yielded these V and J calls. The sample table contains 89,000 or so clones; only one count was recorded for less than 10% of them. Jointly, the top ten make up roughly 10% of the sample.

This clone was counted at least ten times. Its antigen is not yet known. Base qualities are not provided; no much larger clone lies one nucleotide away. The TCR originated in a female donor with papillary thyroid cancer or a benign thyroid nodule (not recorded which). Some clones in this sample may be carry-over from other donors' samples. This chain is built from TRBV4-1 and TRBJ2-3, and TRBD1 matches 10 of the central bases. Source material: blood. The CDR3 has the sequence CASSQAGTGAPPDTQYF. Read as DNA, the sequence is TGCGCCAGCAGCCAAGCCGGGACAGGGGCCCCCCCAGATACGCAGTATTTT.